The 21 T cell receptor beta chains listed next were all sequenced from one sample in a study of cytomegalovirus exposure and HLA in healthy donors. PCR was performed using 60 Vbeta and 13 Jbeta primers. TCRdb's copy holds only in-frame clones and misses some; the assay was immunoSEQ multiplex PCR. The repertoire has about 140,000 clones, approximately 78% of them found once; the top ten carry about 2.2%. The material sequenced was PBMCs. The origin of the receptors is a woman under 30 in good health and CMV-seropositive.

The chain recombines TRBV19 with TRBJ1-6; the match to TRBD1 covers 7 bases. The CDR3 length is 13 residues. Germline CDR1 is LNHDA and CDR2 is SQIVND (reference sequence). With 7 bases clipped from V and 9 bases from J, the junction kept 6 bases outside the gene matches. The CDR3 nucleotides are TGTGCCAGTAAGGGACAGCAGTTTTCACCCCTCCACTTT. Translating it yields CASKGQQFSPLHF. The complete variable domain, with remaining parts taken from reference TRBV19 and TRBJ1-6, reads DGGITQSPKYLFRKEGQNVTLSCEQNLNHDAMYWYRQDPGQGLRLIYYSQIVNDFQKGDIAEGYSVSREKKESFPLTVTSAQKNPTAFYLCASKGQQFSPLHFGNGTRLTVT.

The rearrangement joins TRBV30 to TRBJ2-2, with a tentative D call TRBD1 (5 bases). The V end was cut by 0 bases, the J end by 6 bases, with 11 bases between. Germline V CDR1 and CDR2: GTSNPN, SVGIG (reference sequence). This CDR3 comprises 14 residues. CDR3 residues: CAWSVGGHSGELFF. CDR3 bases: TGTGCCTGGAGTGTAGGTGGACATTCCGGGGAGCTGTTTTTT.

V usage is TRBV7-7 and J usage is TRBJ2-5; D gene ambiguous. The CDR3 has 15 amino acids. V shed 1 base and J shed 1 base, with 10 bases lying between them. Germline-derived CDR1 and CDR2 are SSHAT and FNYEAQ (reference sequence). CDR3 DNA sequence: TGTGCCAGCAGCTTAGGGGCACAGATCCAAGAGACCCAGTACTTC. Residues: CASSLGAQIQETQYF.

The chain is built from TRBV28 and TRBJ2-1; 9 bases agree with TRBD1. J was trimmed by 7 bases and V by 6 bases; bases with no gene match: 13. There are 16 residues in the CDR3. Germline V CDR1 and CDR2: MDHEN, SYDVKM. The CDR3 DNA is TGTGCCAGCAGCCCCGGACAGGGGCGACCCCCTAATGAGCAGTTCTTC. It is translated as CASSPGQGRPPNEQFF.

V gene TRBV5-1 combines with J gene TRBJ1-1; the D is unclear. Germline V gives CDR1 SGHRS, CDR2 YFSETQ. The CDR3 runs to 13 residues. Trimming cost V 0 bases and J 4 bases, with 7 bases left between them. This CDR3 reads CASSLDPSTEAFF. Here the CDR3 DNA reads TGCGCCAGCAGCTTGGATCCCTCCACTGAAGCTTTCTTT.

This clone was seen a handful of times. CDR3 amino acids: CASSSTGTGRYEQYF. As DNA, the CDR3 is TGTGCCAGCAGCTCCACCGGGACAGGGAGGTACGAGCAGTACTTC. J is TRBJ2-7 and V is TRBV7-9; 9 nucleotides agree with TRBD1. This CDR3 is built from 15 residues. Germline values: CDR1 SEHNR, CDR2 FQNEAQ (reference sequence). Trimming at V came to 4 bases and at J to 4 bases, leaving 8 bases not matched to a gene.

The chain has TRBV5-1 and TRBJ2-3, with a tentative D call TRBD2 (6 bases). This CDR3 region has 15 residues. V lost 0 bases, J lost 0 bases, and 8 bases lay in between. Germline V gives CDR1 SGHRS, CDR2 YFSETQ. Here the CDR3 reads CASSLAGTSTDTQYF. CDR3 nucleotides: TGCGCCAGCAGCTTGGCAGGGACTAGCACAGATACGCAGTATTTT.

This CDR3 reads CASSFSGTGELFF. The CDR3 nucleotides are TGCGCCAGCAGCTTTTCAGGCACCGGGGAGCTGTTTTTT. The chain joins TRBV5-1 to TRBJ2-2; unclear D gene. In germline, CDR1 is SGHRS, CDR2 YFSETQ. This CDR3 is built from 13 residues. V lost 2 bases and J 4 bases, leaving 6 bases between the germline ends.

About this clone itself: Mismatch with germline at one junction end may stem from a read error. This chain joins TRBV6-1 and TRBJ2-3, with a possible D match to TRBD2 (5 bases). This CDR3 spans 14 amino acids. The germline gives CDR1 MNHNS, CDR2 SASEGT. The CDR3 is CVSSEAPGVTTQYF. CDR3 nucleotide sequence: TGTGTCAGCAGTGAAGCCCCCGGGGTTACTACGCAGTATTTT.

V is TRBV6-5 and J is TRBJ2-7; TRBD1 matches at 12 bases. Trimming cost V 2 bases and J 0 bases; bases outside gene matches: 2. CDR1 is MNHEY, CDR2 SVGAGI, per germline. The CDR3 is 16 residues long. CDR3 loop: CASSYGDRGHSYEQYF. The CDR3 DNA is TGTGCCAGCAGTTACGGGGACAGGGGGCACTCCTACGAGCAGTACTTC.

The rearrangement joins TRBV30 to TRBJ2-1; a weak D match, TRBD2 (6 bases). The CDR3 has 12 amino acids. Germline V gene sequence: CDR1 GTSNPN, CDR2 SVGIG (reference sequence). V lost 1 base, J lost 9 bases, and 10 bases lay in between. Written as DNA, the CDR3 is TGTGCCTGGAGTGCCTCTAGCGTTGAGCAGTTCTTC. Its protein product is CAWSASSVEQFF.

This chain uses TRBV18 with TRBJ1-5, with D uncertain. V gave up 3 bases and J gave up 0 bases, with 12 bases separating them. The CDR3 loop spans 16 amino acids. Germline CDR1 KGHSH, CDR2 LQKENI. CDR3 loop: CASSPKNLASNQPQHF. The DNA of the CDR3 is TGTGCCAGCTCACCCAAGAATCTAGCTAGCAATCAGCCCCAGCATTTT.

V usage is TRBV28 and J usage is TRBJ1-1, with D tentatively TRBD1 (6 bases). This CDR3 region has 12 residues. V lost 7 bases and J lost 9, with 15 bases in between. Germline CDR1 reads MDHEN; CDR2 reads SYDVKM. The CDR3 loop reads CASNTGQGQAFF. The CDR3 DNA sequence: TGTGCCAGCAATACAGGGCAGGGCCAAGCTTTCTTT.

The chain joins TRBV6-1 to TRBJ2-7, with a possible D match to TRBD1 (5 bases). Germline V gene data show CDR1 as MNHNS and CDR2 as SASEGT. The CDR3 loop spans 13 amino acids. V was pared by 4 bases and J by 2 bases, with 9 bases between. CDR3 bases: TGTGCCAGCAGTGTGGTAGGGGCCTACGAGCAGTACTTC. It specifies CASSVVGAYEQYF.

The J gene is TRBJ2-7, the V gene TRBV6-1; TRBD1 matches 9 bases. This CDR3 is built from 16 residues. Losses at the gene ends were 2 bases for V and 1 base for J; bases not matched to a gene: 6. Germline CDR1 reads MNHNS; CDR2 reads SASEGT. The chain's CDR3 is CASSEKAGTGSYEQYF. The CDR3 nucleotides are TGTGCCAGCAGTGAAAAGGCCGGGACAGGGTCCTACGAGCAGTACTTC.

The V call is TRBV6-6, the J call TRBJ1-1; no clear D gene. CDR3 length equals 14 residues. CDR1 and CDR2 (germline): MNHNY, SVGAGI (reference sequence). Deletions cut 2 bases from V and 0 bases from J, with 7 bases between. CDR3 bases: TGTGCCAGCAGTTACCCCGGGATGAACACTGAAGCTTTCTTT. Protein sequence: CASSYPGMNTEAFF.

The J gene is TRBJ1-5, the V gene TRBV28; 7 bases are a match to TRBD1. From germline, CDR1 is MDHEN and CDR2 SYDVKM. The CDR3 has 15 residues. Germline trimming cut 5 bases from V and 6 bases from J; bases unmatched to any gene: 10. CDR3 sequence (DNA): TGTGCCAGCAGTCCTGGAGACAGGGAGCGTCAGCCCCAGCATTTT. It encodes CASSPGDRERQPQHF.

The chain links TRBV5-6 to TRBJ1-6; no clear D. Trimming took off 7 bases at V and 7 bases at J, with 15 bases between the two ends. The CDR3 totals 14 residues. Germline V gene lookup returns CDR1 SGHDT and CDR2 YYEEEE. The CDR3 is CASRGRVGNSPLHF. The CDR3 region has the DNA TGTGCCAGCCGAGGGCGGGTTGGGAATTCACCCCTCCACTTT.

CDR3 DNA: TGCAGTGGAGGAGCGAATAAATACAATGAGCAGTTCTTC. It translates to CSGGANKYNEQFF. This rearrangement joins TRBV29-1 to TRBJ2-1; a weak D match, TRBD2 (5 bases). CDR1 and CDR2 (germline): SQVTM, ANQGSEA. CDR3 length equals 13 residues.

The V gene is TRBV27, the J gene TRBJ2-3; D is perhaps TRBD2 (6 bases). The CDR3 runs 13 residues. The ends were cut back, 8 bases at V and 1 base at J, with 10 bases in the middle. Germline V gene sequence: CDR1 MNHEY, CDR2 SMNVEV (reference sequence). For the CDR3, the DNA is TGTGCCAGCGTCAAGCGGGGCACAGATACGCAGTATTTT. This encodes CASVKRGTDTQYF.

This chain links TRBV6-6 with TRBJ1-6; D gene uncertain. Germline CDR1 and CDR2: MNHNY and SVGAGI (reference sequence). Trimming cost V 5 bases and J 10 bases, with 12 bases left between them. The CDR3 runs 13 residues. CDR3 DNA: TGTGCCAGCAGTGCGCAGGAAAGGTCACCCCTCCACTTT. Protein product: CASSAQERSPLHF.